The T cell receptor (beta chain) described here comes from a study of blood T cells in healthy people across ages. Each sample had at least 6.5 million PBMCs isolated. The study's findings and limits: Unsorted PBMCs prevented conclusive naive versus antigen-experienced comparison. Long-lived donors carried more naive CD4+ cells and greater diversity than aged donors.

Then a second PCR, running roughly 7 to 11 cycles, was carried out with a sample-barcoded 5' primer and a J-beta primer mix. Every sample gave at least 2.5 million paired-end reads containing CDR3. TCRdb passed the 5' RACE reads through MiXCR, listing each CDR3 protein once. This sample has about 1.8 million distinct CDR3 sequences, with 49% found just once. A remark on this clonotype: Antigen unknown.

The V and J ends lost 3 bases and 13 bases, in that order; junction bases with no gene match: 5. CDR1 and CDR2 (germline): SGHRS, YFSETQ. The CDR3 is 11 amino acids. This receptor was obtained from a woman aged 40 to 50 in good health. The source material was blood. The V and J genes are TRBV5-1 and TRBJ2-3; TRBD1 matches at 7 bases. CDR3 amino acids: CASSWGQSEYF. The CDR3 nucleotides are TGCGCCAGCAGCTGGGGACAGTCAGAGTATTTT. Variable domain in full (rest from reference TRBV5-1 and TRBJ2-3): KAGVTQTPRYLIKTRGQQVTLSCSPISGHRSVSWYQQTPGQGLQFLFEYFSETQRNKGNFPGRFSGRQFSNSRSEMNVSTLELGDSALYLCASSWGQSEYFGPGTRLTVL.